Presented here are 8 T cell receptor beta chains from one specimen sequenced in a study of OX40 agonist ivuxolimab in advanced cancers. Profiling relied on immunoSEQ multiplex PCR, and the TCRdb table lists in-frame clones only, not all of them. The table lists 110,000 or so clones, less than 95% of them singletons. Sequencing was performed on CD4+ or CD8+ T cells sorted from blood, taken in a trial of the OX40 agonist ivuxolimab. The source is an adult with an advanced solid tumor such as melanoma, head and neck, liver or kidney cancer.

Here the CDR3 reads CASSEPRTGFADTQYF. CDR3 DNA sequence: TGTGCCAGCAGTGAACCACGGACAGGGTTCGCAGATACGCAGTATTTT. The chain combines TRBV25-1 with TRBJ2-3; 8 bases are a match to TRBD1. V gave up 2 bases and J gave up 4 bases; unmatched junction bases: 8. CDR1 is MGHDK, CDR2 SYGVNS, per germline. The CDR3 totals 16 residues.

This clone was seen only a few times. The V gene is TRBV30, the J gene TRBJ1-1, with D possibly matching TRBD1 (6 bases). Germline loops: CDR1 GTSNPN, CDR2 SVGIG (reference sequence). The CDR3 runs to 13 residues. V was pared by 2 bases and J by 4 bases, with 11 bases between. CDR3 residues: CAWSTQGLTEAFF. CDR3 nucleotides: TGTGCCTGGAGTACCCAGGGGCTCACTGAAGCTTTCTTT.

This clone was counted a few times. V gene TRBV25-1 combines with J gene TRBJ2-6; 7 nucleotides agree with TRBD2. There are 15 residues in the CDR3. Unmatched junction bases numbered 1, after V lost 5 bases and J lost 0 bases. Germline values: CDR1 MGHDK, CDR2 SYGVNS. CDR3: CASSLAGSGANVLTF. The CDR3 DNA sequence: TGTGCCAGCAGTTTAGCGGGCTCTGGGGCCAACGTCCTGACTTTC.

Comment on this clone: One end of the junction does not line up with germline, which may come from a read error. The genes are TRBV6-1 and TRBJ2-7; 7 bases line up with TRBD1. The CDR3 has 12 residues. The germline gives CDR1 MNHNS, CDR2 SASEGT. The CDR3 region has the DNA TGTGCCAGCAGCAGAGGGGGCCCCACCTACGGATTC. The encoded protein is CASSRGGPTYGF.

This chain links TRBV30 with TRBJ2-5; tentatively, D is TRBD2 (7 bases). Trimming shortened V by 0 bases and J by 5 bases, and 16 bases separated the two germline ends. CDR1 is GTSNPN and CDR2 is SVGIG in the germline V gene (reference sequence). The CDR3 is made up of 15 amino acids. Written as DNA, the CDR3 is TGTGCCTGGAGTGTGAGGGGGGGTGTTAGGGAGACCCAGTACTTC. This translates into CAWSVRGGVRETQYF.

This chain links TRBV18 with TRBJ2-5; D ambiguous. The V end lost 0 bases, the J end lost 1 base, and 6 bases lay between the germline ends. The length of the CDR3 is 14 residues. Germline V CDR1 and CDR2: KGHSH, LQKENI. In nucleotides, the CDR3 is TGTGCCAGCTCACCACCCTCGGTCCAAGAGACCCAGTACTTC. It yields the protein CASSPPSVQETQYF.

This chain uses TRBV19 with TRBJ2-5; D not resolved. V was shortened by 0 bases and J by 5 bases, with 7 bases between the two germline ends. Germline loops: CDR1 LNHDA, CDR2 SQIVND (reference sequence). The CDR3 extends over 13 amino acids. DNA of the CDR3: TGTGCCAGTAGTATAGATCGTCCGGAGACCCAGTACTTC. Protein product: CASSIDRPETQYF.

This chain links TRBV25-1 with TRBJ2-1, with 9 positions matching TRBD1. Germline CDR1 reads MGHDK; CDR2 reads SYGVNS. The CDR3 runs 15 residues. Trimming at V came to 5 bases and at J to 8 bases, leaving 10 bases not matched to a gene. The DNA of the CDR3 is TGTGCCAGCAGTCAAGCCGGGACAGGGTCGCATGAGCAGTTCTTC. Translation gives CASSQAGTGSHEQFF.